This entry is about one T cell receptor (beta chain). Its antigen remains unidentified. Sequencing used immunoSEQ multiplex PCR; TCRdb keeps in-frame clones, though not all of them. The data hold about 83,000 clones, with 80% to 90% observed a single time. This specimen comes from a study of OX40 agonist ivuxolimab in advanced cancers. Study outcomes and limitations: Partial responders treated at 0.1-3.0 mg/kg exhibited clonal expansion among the lowest measured. In the expanded peripheral T cells, antigen specificity was never determined. At 0.1 to 3.0 mg/kg and by week 6, CD4+ and CD8+ T cells in the blood had expanded clonally.

Patients with autoimmune history or systemic immunosuppression were excluded. The sequencing here drew on CD4+ or CD8+ T cells sorted from blood, taken in a trial of the OX40 agonist ivuxolimab. This clonotype was sampled from an adult with an advanced solid tumor such as melanoma, head and neck, liver or kidney cancer.

The CDR3 region is CASSVAPDLLTEAFF. For the CDR3, the DNA is TGTGCCAGCAGCGTAGCCCCCGATTTACTCACTGAAGCTTTCTTT. V usage is TRBV9 and J usage is TRBJ1-1; D gene ambiguous. This CDR3 spans 15 amino acids. V gave up 0 bases and J gave up 4 bases, with 13 bases separating them. Germline V gene lookup returns CDR1 SGDLS and CDR2 YYNGEE.